The entry that follows covers one T cell receptor beta chain sequence. The entry originates in a study of tumor-infiltrating lymphocytes in oesophageal squamous cell carcinoma. One entry per CDR3 protein, called by TCRdb with MiXCR from the PCR reads. Counted here are some 9,900 distinct CDR3 sequences, approximately 59% occurring once; the ten biggest clones make up about 30%. This CDR3 has 15 residues. This clonotype was sampled from a male donor with esophageal squamous cell carcinoma. The sequencing input was esophageal tumor tissue. The chain couples TRBV12-3 or TRBV12-4 to TRBJ2-1; D remains ambiguous. Matching the DNA end better, TRBJ2-7 makes the J call doubtful. In DNA form, the CDR3 reads TGTGCCAGCAGCCCATCGCGCTACTCCTACAATGAGCAGTACTTC. This sequence encodes CASSPSRYSYNEQYF.